The rows below give T cell receptor beta chains drawn from one sample of a study of shared clonotypes between healthy human individuals. Repertoires were generated with immunoSEQ multiplex PCR, while TCRdb's copy carries only in-frame clones and drops some. The sample yields about 2 million clones, approximately 94% seen once. Sample: naive CD8+ T cells sorted from blood. The receptors were gathered from a young man in good health. Both conserved end residues are part of each CDR3. Fields, in order: V gene, J gene, D gene, CDR3 DNA, CDR3 protein. The D gene is left open where the match is weak.

>TRBV5-8|TRBJ1-1|TRBD1
TGTGCCAGCAGCTTGACAGGGGGCATGAACACTGAAGCTTTCTTT
CASSLTGGMNTEAFF
>TRBV5-6|TRBJ2-7|.
TGTGCCAGCAGCTTGGGGGACCTCGGCTACGAGCAGTACTTC
CASSLGDLGYEQYF
>TRBV29-1|TRBJ2-5|.
TGCAGCGTTGATGGGCAGGGAGGCGAGACCCAGTACTTC
CSVDGQGGETQYF
>TRBV13|TRBJ2-3|.
TGTGCCAGCAGCTGGGTGATGTGGGATACGCAGTATTTT
CASSWVMWDTQYF
>TRBV7-6|TRBJ2-2|.
TGTGCCAGCAGCTTTGGGAGCACCGGGGAGCTGTTTTTT
CASSFGSTGELFF
>TRBV28|TRBJ1-4|.
TGTGCCAGCAGACCGGAGGGTGAGGATGAAAAACTGTTTTTT
CASRPEGEDEKLFF
>TRBV7-7|TRBJ2-1|.
TGTGCTAGCAGCTTAGACGGGACAAATGAGCAGTTCTTC
CASSLDGTNEQFF
>TRBV19|TRBJ2-6|.
TGTGCCAGTAGTATACCGACCCTCTCTGGGGCCAACGTCCTGACTTTC
CASSIPTLSGANVLTF
>TRBV6-5|TRBJ2-1|.
TGTGCCAGCAGTTACTCGACGGGGGAGTACTACAATGAGCAGTTCTTC
CASSYSTGEYYNEQFF
>TRBV11-2|TRBJ1-6|.
TGTGCCAGCAGCTTAGTCGCCGCTTATAATTCACCCCTCCACTTT
CASSLVAAYNSPLHF
>TRBV13|TRBJ1-1|.
TGTGCCAGCAGCGGAATCTTGGATGTGGCTGAAGCTTTCTTT
CASSGILDVAEAFF
>TRBV4-1|TRBJ1-3|.
TGCGCCAGCAGCCAAGATAGGACCTCTGGAAACACCATATATTTT
CASSQDRTSGNTIYF
>TRBV6-5|TRBJ2-1|TRBD2
TGTGCCAGCAGTAGACTAGCGGGAGCGCTAGATGAGCAGTTCTTC
CASSRLAGALDEQFF
>TRBV10-2|TRBJ1-5|TRBD1
TGCGCCAGCAGCACAGGGGGGGGCCAGCCCCAGCATTTT
CASSTGGGQPQHF